Listed below are T cell receptor beta chains from one sample, sequenced in a study of response to subunit inactivated influenza vaccine. TCRdb re-called the RT-PCR reads through MiXCR, storing one row per CDR3 protein. Among 450,000 to 700,000 distinct CDR3 sequences listed, 12% to 15% were seen once. This specimen was PBMCs from blood, taken 11 to 12 days after vaccination. The receptors here all came from a man aged 50 to 59 who received an inactivated influenza vaccine. CDR3s include the opening cysteine and the closing phenylalanine or tryptophan. D genes are given only for firm matches. The listing skips clone size in some rows; elsewhere it reads once, few, many or a size class.

size	J	D	V	DNA	CDR3
NA	TRBJ1-5	TRBD1	TRBV5-1	TGCGCCAGCAGCCCTACAGGGGGGGGGCCCCAGCATTTT	CASSPTGGGPQHF
NA	TRBJ2-1	TRBD1	TRBV6-1	TGTGCCAGCAACTGGGACAGCTCCTACAATGAGCAGTTCTTC	CASNWDSSYNEQFF
few	TRBJ2-7	NA	TRBV18	TGTGCCAGCAACCCCGGGACACTAGAGCAGTACTTC	CASNPGTLEQYF
NA	TRBJ1-2	NA	TRBV3-1	TGTGCCAGCAGCCAAGATGGAGCACTGCCTTCTAACTATGGCTACACCTTC	CASSQDGALPSNYGYTF
few	TRBJ2-7	NA	TRBV18	TGTGCCAGCTCACCGAATAGCGGTACCTACGAGCAGTACTTC	CASSPNSGTYEQYF
once	TRBJ1-2	TRBD1	TRBV6-5	TGTGCCAGCAGTTGGACAGGGCTCTATGGCTACACCTTC	CASSWTGLYGYTF
NA	TRBJ2-7	TRBD2	TRBV13	TGTGCCAGCAGCCCCCAGCGGGGCGTAAGATACGAGCAGTACTTC	CASSPQRGVRYEQYF
NA	TRBJ2-7	NA	TRBV12-3/TRBV12-4	TGTGCCAGCAGCCGGGACTTAAGCTACGAGCAGTACTTC	CASSRDLSYEQYF
NA	TRBJ2-5	NA	TRBV20-1	TGCAGTGCCCCAAGGAGGGGGCGCTCAAAAGAGACCCAGTACTTC	CSAPRRGRSKETQYF
many	TRBJ2-1	TRBD1	TRBV12-3/TRBV12-4	TGTGCCAGCAGTTTAGACTCAGGGGGCAATGAGCAGTTCTTC	CASSLDSGGNEQFF
few	TRBJ1-1	NA	TRBV7-2	TGTGCCAGCAGCTCTACAACAGCCAACACTGAAGCTTTCTTT	CASSSTTANTEAFF
NA	TRBJ2-3	NA	TRBV18	TGTGCCAGCTCACATAACTACGATACGCAGTATTTT	CASSHNYDTQYF
NA	TRBJ1-6	NA	TRBV7-2	TGTGCCAGCAGCTTCCAGGGGACGAGATCACCCCTCCACTTT	CASSFQGTRSPLHF
NA	TRBJ2-7	NA	TRBV5-5	TGTGCCAGCAGCCGGACAGCTTCCTACGAGCAGTACTTC	CASSRTASYEQYF
NA	TRBJ2-7	TRBD1	TRBV12-3/TRBV12-4	TGTGCCAGCAGCCCCCAGGACAGGGGGCTCTACGAGCAGTACTTC	CASSPQDRGLYEQYF
few	TRBJ2-1	NA	TRBV20-1	TGCAGTACGGGAAAAAACAATGAGCAGTTCTTC	CSTGKNNEQFF
few	TRBJ2-7	TRBD2	TRBV18	TGTGCCAGCTCACCACGGCGGATTGGACTAGCGGAGCAGTACTTC	CASSPRRIGLAEQYF
NA	TRBJ2-5	TRBD2	TRBV7-2	TGTGCCAGCAGCTTCGGACTAGCGCTTCAAGGAGAGACCCAGTACTTC	CASSFGLALQGETQYF
few	TRBJ1-1	NA	TRBV20-1	TGCAGTGCTAGGTTTCTCGAGTGGGGCACTGAAGCTTTCTTT	CSARFLEWGTEAFF
NA	TRBJ1-1	NA	TRBV20-1	TGCAGTGCTAGAGGTACGGATGACACTGAAGCTTTCTTT	CSARGTDDTEAFF
NA	TRBJ2-1	NA	TRBV18	TGTGCCAGCTCACCACCCGGGGCCCTCTACAATGAGCAGTTCTTC	CASSPPGALYNEQFF
NA	TRBJ2-2	NA	TRBV7-9	TGTGCCAGCAGCACCTCCAAGGGGAGGTTGCCCGGGGAGCTGTTTTTT	CASSTSKGRLPGELFF
NA	TRBJ2-1	TRBD2	TRBV5-6	TGTGCCAGCCAACCGCAGCGGGAGTACAATGAGCAGTTCTTC	CASQPQREYNEQFF
NA	TRBJ1-6	TRBD1	TRBV11-2	TGTGCCAGCAGCCCCCAGGGACAGATTAATTCACCCCTCCACTTT	CASSPQGQINSPLHF
NA	TRBJ2-7	TRBD1	TRBV20-1	TGCAGTGCTAGGGGGCAGGGGGCCTTCGAGCAGTACTTC	CSARGQGAFEQYF
NA	TRBJ1-6	TRBD1	TRBV3-1	TGTGCCACCCGGACAGGGACAAATTCACCCCTCCACTTT	CATRTGTNSPLHF
NA	TRBJ2-1	NA	TRBV6-5	TGTGCCAGCAGTTTTCGGGGCGAGAATGAGCAGTTCTTC	CASSFRGENEQFF
NA	TRBJ2-1	TRBD2	TRBV20-1	TGCAGTGCTAGCGGGGGGTTAAATGAGCAGTTCTTC	CSASGGLNEQFF
few	TRBJ2-3	NA	TRBV7-9	TGTGCCAGCAGCTTAGTATCGGGGAACGGAGATACGCAGTATTTT	CASSLVSGNGDTQYF
NA	TRBJ2-1	NA	TRBV5-1	TGCGCCAGCAGCTTGGCCCCAGGGTCGAGCTCCTACAATGAGCAGTTCTTC	CASSLAPGSSSYNEQFF
many	TRBJ2-5	NA	TRBV20-1	TGCAGTGCTAGAGTTTTTCTGGGAACAGCGGAGACCCAGTACTTC	CSARVFLGTAETQYF
once	TRBJ1-4	TRBD1	TRBV10-3	TGTGCCATCAGTCCGGGACAGGAGGATAGGAATGAAAAACTGTTTTTT	CAISPGQEDRNEKLFF
NA	TRBJ2-7	NA	TRBV28	TGTGCCAGCAGTTTATCCTGGGGCAGCCTCTACGAGCAGTACTTC	CASSLSWGSLYEQYF
NA	TRBJ1-3	NA	TRBV4-3	TGCGCCAGCAGCCGCATGGCAGATCTCTCTGGAAACACCATATATTTT	CASSRMADLSGNTIYF
few	TRBJ2-2	NA	TRBV4-2	TGTGCCAGCAGCCAAGCGGGGTCTCACACCGGGGAGCTGTTTTTT	CASSQAGSHTGELFF
NA	TRBJ1-5	TRBD1	TRBV20-1	TGCAGTGCTAGATTAGACAGGGAAGGACCCCAGCATTTT	CSARLDREGPQHF
few	TRBJ2-1	TRBD2	TRBV7-3	TGTGCCAGCAGCCTCACTAGCGGGATTACTAATGAGCAGTTCTTC	CASSLTSGITNEQFF
many	TRBJ2-2	TRBD2	TRBV12-3/TRBV12-4	TGTGCCAGCAGGGACCCTAGCGGGGGCCCGAACACCGGGGAGCTGTTTTTT	CASRDPSGGPNTGELFF
NA	TRBJ2-3	NA	TRBV7-2	TGTGCCAGCAGCTTATCCTGGGCGGCAGATACGCAGTATTTT	CASSLSWAADTQYF
few	TRBJ1-1	TRBD1	TRBV7-3	TGTGCCAGCAGCTCACGACAGGGCGACACTGAAGCTTTCTTT	CASSSRQGDTEAFF
NA	TRBJ1-6	NA	TRBV12-3/TRBV12-4	TGTGCCAGCAGTCGAAGTCGGAGCTCCTATAATTCACCCCTCCACTTT	CASSRSRSSYNSPLHF